This is a list of T cell receptor beta chains from one sample in a study of cytotoxic CD8 clonotypes in ibrutinib-treated CLL. Libraries were prepared by immunoSEQ multiplex PCR; TCRdb keeps only in-frame clonotypes and omits some of them. This sample has roughly 250,000 clones, with around three quarters found just once. This specimen consisted of PBMCs, obtained after 24 months of ibrutinib treatment. The origin of the receptors is a human donor with chronic lymphocytic leukemia. The CDR3 runs from the conserved cysteine through the conserved F or W. The order of the fields is D gene, J gene, V gene, CDR3 protein. The D gene is left open where the match is weak.

. TRBJ2-1 TRBV29-1 CSFSRGPEQFF
. TRBJ2-1 TRBV28 CASSPFLQEQFF
. TRBJ1-5 TRBV28 CASSFGLGASNQPQHF
. TRBJ1-5 TRBV2 CASTPDYSNQPQHF
. TRBJ2-3 TRBV10-3 CAIAREGLSTDTQYF
. TRBJ1-2 TRBV19 CASSGRVANYGYTF
. TRBJ2-7 TRBV7-8 CASSPGGGDFYEQYF
TRBD2 TRBJ2-4 TRBV30 CAWSRGVGDIQYF
. TRBJ2-7 TRBV7-3 CAPPTREGGSYEQYF
. TRBJ2-2 TRBV7-3 CASSLSSANTGELFF
TRBD2 TRBJ2-4 TRBV4-3 CASSQELTSLNIQYF
. TRBJ2-3 TRBV9 CASSVATSKADTQYF
TRBD1 TRBJ1-2 TRBV6-5 CASVPGQGYYGYTF
TRBD1 TRBJ1-2 TRBV28 CASFLTGVGGYTF
TRBD2 TRBJ2-3 TRBV6-6 CASSFLLAGVADTQYF
. TRBJ1-1 TRBV18 CASSPPDRVEAFF
. TRBJ1-4 TRBV19 CASSAGEKLFF
. TRBJ2-6 TRBV30 CAWSAGSGANVLTF
. TRBJ1-3 TRBV18 CASSPTDSGNTIYF